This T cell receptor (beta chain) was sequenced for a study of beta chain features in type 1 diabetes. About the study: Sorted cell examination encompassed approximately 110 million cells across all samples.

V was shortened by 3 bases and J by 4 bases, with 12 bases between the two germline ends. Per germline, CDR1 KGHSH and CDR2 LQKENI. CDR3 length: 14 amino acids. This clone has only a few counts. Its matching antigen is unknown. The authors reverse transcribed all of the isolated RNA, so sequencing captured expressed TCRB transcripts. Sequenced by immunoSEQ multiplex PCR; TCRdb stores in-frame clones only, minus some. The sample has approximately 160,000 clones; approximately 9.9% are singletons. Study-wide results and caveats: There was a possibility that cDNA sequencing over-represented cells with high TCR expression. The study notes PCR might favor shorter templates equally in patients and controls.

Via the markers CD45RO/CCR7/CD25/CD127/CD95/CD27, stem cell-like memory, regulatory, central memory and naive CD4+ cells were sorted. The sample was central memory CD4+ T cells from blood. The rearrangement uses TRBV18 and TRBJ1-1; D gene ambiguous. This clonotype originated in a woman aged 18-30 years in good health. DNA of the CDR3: TGTGCCAGCTCACCCGCGATGTCCTTCACTGAAGCTTTCTTT. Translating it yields CASSPAMSFTEAFF.